Sequencing of this T cell receptor beta chain was carried out in a study of T-cell reconstitution after alpha-beta-depleted transplantation in children. Broader study findings: Reportedly, alpha-beta T cells present about two months post-transplant originated from several hundred expanded clones of graft origin. Surviving recipient T cells and thymic progenitors accounted for the high day-60 TCRbeta diversity observed in some patients. Newly generated T cells supplied most T-cell counts and diversity one year post-transplant.

It was with unique molecular identifiers that the TCRbeta library was prepared. TCRdb reprocessed the PCR reads via MiXCR and lists one record per CDR3 protein. The data show approximately 170,000 distinct CDR3 sequences, 11% seen once. V shed 0 bases and J shed 8 bases, with 7 bases lying between them. Looked up from germline, CDR1 is ENHRY and CDR2 is SYGVKD. The CDR3 covers 12 residues. There are many counts of this clonotype. The target antigen is unknown. The V and J genes are TRBV10-3 and TRBJ1-2; D gene ambiguous. The receptor comes from a boy younger than 10 with acute myeloid leukemia, due to receive a stem cell transplant. This specimen consisted of PBMCs, obtained before TCRalphabeta/CD19-depleted stem cell transplant. In DNA form, the CDR3 reads TGTGCCATCAGTGAGTCTCCGGGCGGCTACACCTTC. It specifies CAISESPGGYTF.